The present TCR beta chain was sequenced within a study of cytomegalovirus exposure and HLA in healthy donors (dated by TCRdb to about 2017). The study in broad terms: In an earlier analysis of 550 to 750 of the donors, approximately 260 Gb of sequence data and 95 million to 130 million unique TCR beta sequences from about 179 million T cells were reported. An early release that covered about 600 HLA-typed donors contained around 300 gigabases of sequencing data and around 80 million unique TCR sequences. Of the approximately 400 genotyped donors, over 70% fell in the genetic ancestry cluster associated with self-reported Caucasian donors. The aim of the study was to test whether cataloging public T cell receptors could identify signatures of past pathogen exposure. Using immunosequencing, the study profiled T cell repertoires from 640 or so subjects and related those repertoires to cytomegalovirus serostatus. A separate validation cohort of approximately 130 different subjects was used in addition to the 666-subject first cohort. High-throughput TCR immunosequencing, statistical association of individual TCRs with disease status, and machine learning were combined to predict cytomegalovirus infection status. A later analysis re-analyzed previously published TCR beta repertoires from 550 to 700 donors and added high-resolution HLA genotyping to study TCR occurrence patterns. Rather than using new phenotypic data, the later analysis identified candidate immune exposures from TCR beta sequences and from how often those sequences occurred across donors. To decide whether each TCR beta V gene segment behaved as functional or pseudogenic, an earlier analysis of approximately 600 of the donors relied on high-throughput TCR beta sequencing. Alongside the repertoire data, information on donor age, sex, ethnicity and CMV serostatus was compiled. Genome-wide SNP genotypes for about 55% of the roughly 670 donors were used in a later genetic analysis, which treated that subset as a discovery cohort. Every repertoire in the discovery cohort had been generated on one and the same sequencing platform. HLA typing included class I and class II loci at four-digit resolution. The number of typed donors differed by locus: roughly 629-640 for A, B, C, DRB1 and DQB1; 522 for DQA1; over 600 for DPA1; and around 450 for DPB1. About 5 DR-DQ haplotypes were handled as single units for association and clustering, since linkage in the cohort was strong. On average, over 200,000 unique TCR beta nucleotide sequences were sequenced per donor among 350 to 400 genotyped donors of the cohort, with 15% to 20% of those sequences being non-productive. General conclusions and limits of the study: For the cohort, immune exposure information was limited to CMV serostatus. In vitro tests confirmed that three of the cytomegalovirus-associated TCR beta chains recognize cytomegalovirus antigens. A later genetic analysis associated a missense DCLRE1C variant with V-gene and J-gene trimming of TCR beta chains, and an independent cohort replicated the association. Because counts were too low, more than 15 rarely observed V segments, including chromosome 9 orphons, were left out of the earlier analysis of some 600 of the donors. It was suggested by the authors that the approach could potentially be generalized to other disease states and immunological phenotypes. The cohort was sequenced for TCR beta chains only, and without alpha or paired-chain data the features that could be detected were limited. Because HLA typing was unavailable for some donors at each locus, only the typed subset was used in association tests. Sequencing depth was assumed to be roughly uniform across donors in the presence/absence analyses, though that assumption may not hold. Linkage disequilibrium might explain the correlated functional status among segregating V segments, but an unknown experimental factor could not be ruled out. Assigning TCR associations to individual alleles was difficult when HLA alleles, especially DR and DQ, strongly co-occurred. In a later analysis, the rate of TCR association differed among HLA loci, with DRB1 alleles having the most associated TCRs and HLA-C alleles having the fewest. According to a later analysis, parvovirus B19, influenza, CMV and Epstein-Barr virus appeared linked to several top co-occurrence clusters. A later analysis found that HLA-associated TCR beta chains were more clonally expanded and had lower generation probabilities than equally common non-associated chains. Most CMV-associated TCR beta chains appeared to be HLA-restricted in a later analysis, and the HLA associations seemed to be driven largely by CMV exposure. An earlier analysis of approximately 570 of the donors showed that most TCR beta V segments appeared in productive rearrangements either about 90% or about 30% of the time, which broadly matched IMGT annotations. The sequencing pipeline was judged likely to have produced a cluster of highly shared sequence variants as a technical artifact. In the study, 150 to 200 TCR beta chains were listed as associated with cytomegalovirus. In a later analysis, 16,951 TCR beta sequences were associated with specific HLA alleles at a false discovery rate of 0.05. The classifier was reported to diagnose cytomegalovirus status with high specificity and sensitivity in both the original cohort and the validation cohort. A later genetic analysis reported fewer N-insertions in productive TCRs among donors in an Asian-associated ancestry cluster than the roughly 720-donor mean. Some IMGT-functional V segments, including TRBV6-2 and TRBV6-3, could not be distinguished by the 87-base-pair reads and were therefore excluded. Most TCR sequences were seen in very few donors, while some public TCRs were found in many individuals. A further reported finding was that TCR beta sequences accurately predicted the HLA-A and HLA-B alleles for most subjects in the first cohort.

CDR3 length: 11 amino acids, cysteine to phenylalanine. The DNA shown is the 33-base CDR3, in frame from base 1. For CDR1 and CDR2, the germline V gene (reference sequence) lists MNHEY and SMNVEV. V sheds 8 bases and J sheds 6 bases, leaving 7 bases between their ends. As concerns this clone: No cognate antigen has been identified for it.

The cohort was made up of approximately 670 healthy bone marrow donors. Cohort members were all nominally healthy when sampled, although unrecorded immune exposures were likely present. The donor tested CMV seropositive and was one of the 289 seropositive cohort members. A peripheral blood sample was collected from each donor, and TCR beta sequencing was performed on peripheral blood mononuclear cells. Genomic DNA was extracted from the blood cell samples with the Qiagen DNeasy Blood Extraction Kit. The method behind the library was the immunoSEQ multiplex PCR assay. The multiplex PCR relied on a mix of 60 forward primers for TCR Vbeta segments and 13 reverse primers for TCR Jbeta segments. Amplification of the CDR3 region of rearranged TCR beta genes was performed with a multiplex PCR assay on genomic DNA. Amplified TCR beta libraries were sequenced as 87-base-pair reads on the Illumina HiSeq System. In the authors' own workflow: A later analysis tallied roughly 80 million unique TCR beta chains across the 666 repertoires, and about 12 million of those chains were shared by two or more donors. Raw reads were error-corrected and collapsed into unique sequences with a nearest-neighbor algorithm that merged closely related sequences to remove PCR and sequencing errors. V, D and J gene segments were assigned by aligning CDR3 sequences to IMGT reference sequences. For a sequence to be retained, at least a six-nucleotide match to both a V gene segment and a J gene segment was required. Rearrangements were called productive when the CDR3 lacked stop codons and stayed in frame with V and J; all others were non-productive. CDR3 was defined according to IMGT convention as the region running from the second conserved V-encoded cysteine to the conserved J-encoded phenylalanine. The earlier analysis of more than 450 of the donors excluded sequences that lacked an unambiguous match to a single V gene segment. An earlier analysis of 587 of the donors called V segments functional above 56.7% productive rearrangements and segregating when the between-donor standard deviation exceeded 5%. To diagnose cytomegalovirus status from the catalog of TCR beta chain sequences, a statistical classification framework was built. A later analysis assigned V and J genes by comparing TCR nucleotide sequences with IMGT/GENE-DB human TR gene sequences. A later analysis assigned CDR3 sequences and most-parsimonious VDJ recombination scenarios with the TCRdist pipeline. In a later analysis, each TCR beta chain was defined by its CDR3 amino acid sequence together with its V-gene family, and reads lacking a unique V-gene family were excluded. A later analysis removed several hundred highly shared, low-generation-probability nucleotide sequences to deal with suspected cross-contamination and a sequencing artifact. In a later analysis, a clonal expansion index was calculated for each public chain from normalized within-repertoire ranks of inferred template counts. Generation probabilities in a later analysis came from a VDJ recombination model fitted to out-of-frame rearrangements, and those results were checked against IGoR. In a later analysis, TCR-TCR, TCR-HLA and TCR-CMV co-occurrence was scored with hypergeometric tests, and a repertoire-size bias correction was applied to TCR pairs. In a later analysis, false discovery rates were estimated by permuting HLA or CMV assignments 20 times. In a later analysis, co-occurring TCRs were grouped using DBSCAN, and TCRdist sequence similarity was added for clustering within HLA-allele-positive subsets. Repertoires with fewer than 30,000 or more than 120,000 public chains were left out of co-occurrence clustering, as were five repertoires with anomalous nucleotide sharing. TCRdb took over this immuneACCESS table, retaining in-frame rearrangements with V and J assigned. Such tables are incomplete; in checked studies, under half of the missing clones stem from an unresolved V gene, and the remainder is unexplained. V and J calls and clone size follow that table, whereas D and trimming were derived from the DNA. The table of this sample itemizes 80,000 to 95,000 clones. 15% of the sample rests with the top ten.

The rearrangement combines TRBV27 with TRBJ2-2; TRBD2 is a weak D gene call, 5 bases matching. What was sequenced was PBMCs. The receptor was derived from a man aged 45-60 years in good health and CMV-seropositive. The DNA sequence follows: TGTGCCAGCCCCGGGGCCGGGGAGCTGTTTTTT. The encoded protein is CASPGAGELFF.